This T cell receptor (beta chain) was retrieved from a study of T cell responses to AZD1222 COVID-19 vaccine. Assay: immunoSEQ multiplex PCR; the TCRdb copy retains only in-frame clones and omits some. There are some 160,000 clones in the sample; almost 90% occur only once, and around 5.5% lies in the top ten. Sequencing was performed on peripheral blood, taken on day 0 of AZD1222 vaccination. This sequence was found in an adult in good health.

CDR3 nucleotides: TGTGCCAGCAGCGTAGAGGGACTAGGCCGCAGGAGCTCCTACAATGAGCAGTTCTTC. It encodes CASSVEGLGRRSSYNEQFF. The chain carries TRBV9 and TRBJ2-1; 8 nucleotides match TRBD2. This CDR3 comprises 19 residues. Germline CDR1 is SGDLS and CDR2 is YYNGEE. J gave up 0 bases and V 0 bases, and 11 bases lay outside the gene matches.